These 5 T cell receptor beta chains were all obtained from the same sample, sequenced in a study of blood T cells in healthy people across ages. Then a second PCR, running about 6 to 12 cycles, was carried out with a sample-barcoded 5' primer and a J-beta primer mix. TCRdb called the 5' RACE reads again in MiXCR, with one record for every CDR3 protein. Altogether around 2 million distinct CDR3 sequences are present, about two fifths being singletons, with the ten largest covering 23%. The sequencing input was blood. The receptors originated from a human donor in good health.

The CDR3 sequence: CASSLPRFGETQYF. DNA for the CDR3: TGTGCCAGCAGCTTACCAAGGTTCGGGGAGACCCAGTACTTC. This chain links TRBV7-2 with TRBJ2-5; D unresolved. CDR3 length: 14 amino acids. V lost 2 bases to trimming and J lost 5 bases, with 12 bases between them. Germline values: CDR1 SGHTA, CDR2 FQGNSA.

V usage is TRBV5-1 and J usage is TRBJ1-1; weak D call: TRBD1 (6 bases). The CDR3 has 15 residues. Germline V gene data show CDR1 as SGHRS and CDR2 as YFSETQ. With 2 bases removed from V and 4 bases from J, the gap between germline ends came to 15 bases. This CDR3 is CASSFLGGLGTEAFF. CDR3 sequence (DNA): TGCGCCAGCAGCTTTTTAGGGGGGCTAGGCACTGAAGCTTTCTTT. The full variable domain, with the rest looked up from reference TRBV5-1 and TRBJ1-1, is KAGVTQTPRYLIKTRGQQVTLSCSPISGHRSVSWYQQTPGQGLQFLFEYFSETQRNKGNFPGRFSGRQFSNSRSEMNVSTLELGDSALYLCASSFLGGLGTEAFFGQGTRLTVV.

The V call is TRBV20-1, the J call TRBJ2-3, with TRBD1 as a possible D gene (5 bases). With 5 bases removed from V and 0 bases from J, the gap between germline ends came to 9 bases. The V gene's germline CDR1 is DFQATT and CDR2 SNEGSKA (reference sequence). The CDR3 runs 13 residues. The CDR3 nucleotides read TGCAGTGCTCGACAGATTAGCACAGATACGCAGTATTTT. Its protein is CSARQISTDTQYF.

The chain carries TRBV7-2 and TRBJ1-3; D ambiguous. V lost 1 base and J lost 0, with 13 bases in between. The CDR3 is 17 amino acids. Germline lookup yields CDR1 SGHTA and CDR2 FQGNSA. The CDR3 spells CASSLDSGLISGNTIYF. DNA for the CDR3: TGTGCCAGCAGCTTAGATTCAGGTCTGATCTCTGGAAACACCATATATTTT.

The J gene is TRBJ1-5, the V gene TRBV27; 8 bases line up with TRBD1. The CDR3 spans 16 residues. With V trimmed by 6 bases and J by 6 bases, 13 bases remained unmatched. Looked up from germline, CDR1 is MNHEY and CDR2 is SMNVEV (reference sequence). The CDR3 bases are TGTGCCAGCAGACCCGACTCTGACAGGGGAGGTCAGCCCCAGCATTTT. Its protein is CASRPDSDRGGQPQHF.